This T cell receptor beta chain is from a study of T cells expressing NK-cell markers (dated by TCRdb to 2020 to 2022). Study-level background: Three sorted T-cell subsets (CD3+CD56+NKG2C+, CD3+CD56+NKG2C- and CD3+CD56-NKG2C+) from roughly 8 donors had their TCR beta-chain repertoires profiled. Among the eight sequenced donors, seven were HCMV-seropositive and one was HCMV-seronegative. The eight sequenced donors were randomly selected healthy volunteers, three men and five women. The libraries were sequenced on Illumina HiSeq 2000/2500, MiSeq or NextSeq, producing 2 x 150 bp reads.

These reads were obtained on an Illumina HiSeq 2000. 5'RACE template switching, by which a universal primer site and unique molecular identifiers were added, was used to make TCR beta cDNA libraries. cDNA synthesis was primed from the TCR beta constant segment and was followed by two successive PCR amplification steps. The study's processing was this. MIGEC was used to demultiplex reads and group the reads by UMI, and MiTCR was used to assemble and quantify clonotypes. To exclude erroneous sequences, any TCR cDNA sequence not supported by at least two reads was discarded. The tcR package was used for downstream repertoire analysis, and clonotypes were matched between fractions using CDR3 nucleotide sequence together with V segment. VDJmatch was used to annotate antigen specificity against VDJdb, with one amino acid substitution in CDR3 allowed. TCRdb reprocessed the reads into one record per CDR3 protein sequence, lacking DNA. The V and J calls were determined by TCRdb, not by the authors. This sample's table carries about 180,000 distinct CDR3 sequences. Around 18% of the sample is held by the ten biggest clonotypes.

Details on this clonotype: Its antigen is still unknown.

A commercial ELISA kit detecting HCMV-specific IgG in serum was used to determine HCMV serostatus. Ficoll density gradient centrifugation was used to isolate peripheral blood mononuclear cells from blood. Overall study outcomes, separate from this receptor: It remained unclear whether the expanded NKG2C-expressing T cell clones were specific for HCMV antigens. For five or six donors, the dominant CD3+CD56+NKG2C+ clonotypes were among the top 10 CD8+ clonotypes and accounted for roughly 1.0-7.5% of CD8+ T cells. Those dominant clonotypes were again the most abundant among CD3+CD56-NKG2C+ cells in four donors, at about 25-65%.

The germline V gene provides CDR1 LGHNA and CDR2 YNFKEQ. Measured from the cysteine to the phenylalanine, the CDR3 is 13 residues long. No DNA is listed. Sample: blood T cells: a sorted CD56 or NKG2C T cell subset, CD4+ or CD8+ T cells, or bulk PBMC T cells (not recorded which). The V gene is TRBV4-2 and the J gene is TRBJ1-2; TCRdb selects TRBD1, and the lack of DNA leaves this call unchecked. The clonotype originates from a woman between 18 and 70 years old in good health. The CDR3 loop reads CASSQANRDGYTF.